This T cell receptor beta chain was recovered during a study of a mutant IDH1 vaccine in newly diagnosed glioma (dated by TCRdb to about 2021). For context, the study as a whole: Eight vaccinations were administered to patients in weeks 1, 3, 5, 7, 11, 15, 19 and 23, corresponding to visits V03 through V10. Longitudinal TCRB deep sequencing was done for some 25 treated patients, wherever samples were available for exploratory analyses. Peripheral blood samples were drawn at six visits, namely V03 (baseline), V05, V07, V10, V12 and V13. Of the roughly 32 treated patients, around 60% were male and approximately 38% were female, and a mean age of 40.4 years was recorded. In the chemotherapy-containing groups, vaccination started alongside temozolomide cycles, whereas in patients who had radiotherapy alone it started 4-6 weeks after radiotherapy. Before enrollment, most patients had been given radiochemotherapy with temozolomide as standard therapy, while the rest had received either radiotherapy alone or temozolomide alone. Broad study findings and their caveats: Immune responses induced by the vaccine were seen in over 90% of patients across multiple MHC alleles. No apparent relationship was observed between pseudoprogression and alterations in the top peripheral T cell clonotypes detected by TCRB sequencing. It was noted by the authors that analyses of patient blood samples could not be reproduced owing to sample limitations. PBMC samples for TCRB deep sequencing were selected based on availability.

Libraries came from the immunoSEQ multiplex PCR assay. The hsTCRB Kit was used according to the manufacturer's protocol to amplify rearranged TCR beta chain sequences. TCRB libraries were sequenced on an Illumina MiSeq. Concerning the study's data processing: Demultiplexing, trimming and gene mapping were performed with the kit vendor's proprietary platform. TCRdb's version of the immuneACCESS table is confined to in-frame rearrangements and falls short of the full clone set. An unresolved V gene accounts for under half of the shortfall where checked; the remainder is of unknown origin. V and J calls and clone size follow that table, whereas D and trimming were derived from the DNA. This sample is represented by over 55,000 clones; roughly 81% of them were singletons. 7.5% to 10% of the sample lies in the top ten. Per the publication, the time point label means: week 23, last vaccination. A 20-mer mutant IDH1 peptide at 300 micrograms in Montanide made up each vaccine dose, which was injected subcutaneously together with topical imiquimod. Newly diagnosed WHO grade 3 or 4 IDH1-mutant astrocytomas showing loss of nuclear ATRX were present in the donors. The samples were drawn from NOA16, a multicentre, single-arm, open-label phase I trial in Germany that tested a mutant IDH1 peptide vaccine in humans for the first time. The DNeasy Blood and Tissue Kit was used to extract genomic DNA from EDTA blood for TCRB sequencing.

Details on this clone: This clone's antigen is unknown. The record has no base qualities; no much larger clone is one base away.

The germline V gene supplies CDR1 LGHNA and CDR2 YSLEER. V is cut by 4 bases and J by 1 base, and the space between the germline ends is 13 bases. The CDR3, cysteine through phenylalanine, is 15 amino acids long. Left in the record is the CDR3 DNA by itself, 45 bases read in frame from the first base. The rearrangement combines TRBV4-3 with TRBJ1-1, with an unclear D gene assignment. The specimen comprised PBMCs, sampled from a glioma patient whose treatment included an IDH1 peptide vaccine. This TCR derives from a woman between 40 and 50 years old with glioma. Some clones in this sample may be carry-over from other donors' samples. The CDR3 sequence is CASSRVPEGNTEAFF. Read as DNA, the sequence is TGCGCCAGCAGCCGAGTGCCCGAAGGGAACACTGAAGCTTTCTTT.